This T cell receptor (beta chain) was recorded in a study of Tregs in tolerant kidney transplant recipients. Of note for this clone: Its antigen is currently unknown.

Repertoires were generated with immunoSEQ multiplex PCR, while TCRdb's copy carries only in-frame clones and drops some. The data contain some 60,000 clones, approximately 82% of them singletons. Whole-study findings and limits: Findings come from small patient numbers and require larger validation.

Germline-derived CDR1 and CDR2 are MGHRA and YSYEKL. V shed 7 bases and J shed 1 base, with 10 bases lying between them. The CDR3 contains 13 residues. V and J are TRBV4-1 and TRBJ2-5; D remains unclear. The sample consisted of CD4+ T cells from blood. This clonotype was sampled from a human donor in good health. This CDR3 reads CASIPGLQETQYF. For the CDR3, the DNA is TGCGCCAGCATTCCGGGCCTCCAAGAGACCCAGTACTTC.